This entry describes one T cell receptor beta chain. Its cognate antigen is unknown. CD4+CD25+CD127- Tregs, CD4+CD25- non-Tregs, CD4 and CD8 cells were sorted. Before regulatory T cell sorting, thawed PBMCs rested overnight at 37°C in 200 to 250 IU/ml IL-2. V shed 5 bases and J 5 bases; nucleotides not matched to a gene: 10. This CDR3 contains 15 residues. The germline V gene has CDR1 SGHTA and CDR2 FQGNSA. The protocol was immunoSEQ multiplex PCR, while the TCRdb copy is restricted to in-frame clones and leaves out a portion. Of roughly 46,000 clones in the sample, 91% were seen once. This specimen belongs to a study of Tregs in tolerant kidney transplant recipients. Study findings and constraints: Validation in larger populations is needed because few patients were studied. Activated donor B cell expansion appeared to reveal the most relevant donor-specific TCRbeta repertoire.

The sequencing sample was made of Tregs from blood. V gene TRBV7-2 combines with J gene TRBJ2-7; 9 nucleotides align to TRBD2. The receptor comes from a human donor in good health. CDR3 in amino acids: CASSPYSGSQNEQYF. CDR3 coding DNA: TGTGCCAGCAGCCCGTATAGCGGGAGTCAGAACGAGCAGTACTTC.